A selection of T cell receptor beta chains follows, all from one sample in a study of blood T cell repertoires in COVID-19. Method: immunoSEQ multiplex PCR; TCRdb's copy keeps in-frame clones and lacks some. The repertoire includes roughly 57,000 clones, over 75% of them detected once, and about a sixth sits in the top ten. The specimen was peripheral blood. Every receptor here comes from an older man with acute or convalescent COVID-19. CDR3s include the opening cysteine and the closing phenylalanine or tryptophan. D genes are given only for firm matches. Clone size, where shown, is once, few, many, or a class for clones that have expanded.

CDR3nt | CDR3aa | d_gene | j_gene | len | v_gene | abundance
TGTGCCAGCAGTTACAGGAGGGGGCGACACTACGAGCAGTACTTC | CASSYRRGRHYEQYF | NA | TRBJ2-7 | 15 | TRBV6-5 | NA
TGTGCCACCAGCAGGTCTGATCAGCCCCAGCATTTT | CATSRSDQPQHF | NA | TRBJ1-5 | 12 | TRBV15 | NA
TGTGCCAGCAGTTCCCGCTCTGGAAACACCATATATTTT | CASSSRSGNTIYF | NA | TRBJ1-3 | 13 | TRBV27 | NA
TGTGCCAGTAGTCCTACAGGGGGCGCGTGGAAGGCCACTGAAGCTTTCTTT | CASSPTGGAWKATEAFF | TRBD1 | TRBJ1-1 | 17 | TRBV19 | NA
TGTGCCAGCAGTGAAGCGGCAGGGGGACAGCCCCAGCATTTT | CASSEAAGGQPQHF | TRBD1 | TRBJ1-5 | 14 | TRBV6-1 | NA
TGTGCCTCCAGGAGTAGCGGGGGAGCCGGGGAGCTGTTTTTT | CASRSSGGAGELFF | TRBD2 | TRBJ2-2 | 14 | TRBV30 | few
TGTGCCAGCAGCTTGGGTCCCTTGTGGGAGTACGAGCAGTACTTC | CASSLGPLWEYEQYF | NA | TRBJ2-7 | 15 | TRBV5-4 | NA
TGTGCCAGCAGCCCCCTGACAGCGGGGGGGCCGGGGAGGACGCAGTATTTT | CASSPLTAGGPGRTQYF | TRBD2 | TRBJ2-3 | 17 | TRBV7-2 | NA
TGTGCCAGCAGCCCCCGAGGACAGGATAGCAATCAGCCCCAGCATTTT | CASSPRGQDSNQPQHF | TRBD1 | TRBJ1-5 | 16 | TRBV27 | NA
TGTGCCAGCAGCTTAGACGGACAGGGCACCGACGGCTACACCTTC | CASSLDGQGTDGYTF | TRBD1 | TRBJ1-2 | 15 | TRBV7-2 | NA
TGTGCCAGCAGCTGGTGGGCAGTTAAAGAGACCCAGTACTTC | CASSWWAVKETQYF | NA | TRBJ2-5 | 14 | TRBV5-4 | NA
TGTGCCAGCAGCTTAACCCCTAGCGGGGGGGCCAACACCGGGGAGCTGTTTTTT | CASSLTPSGGANTGELFF | TRBD2 | TRBJ2-2 | 18 | TRBV7-3 | NA
TGTGCCAGCAGCGGGGAACCGGGACAGGGGCTGAACACCGGGGAGCTGTTTTTT | CASSGEPGQGLNTGELFF | TRBD1 | TRBJ2-2 | 18 | TRBV5-4 | once
TGTGCCAGCAGCCCCCGGGGAGCGCTTGGCTACACCTTC | CASSPRGALGYTF | NA | TRBJ1-2 | 13 | TRBV7-9 | NA
TGTGCCAGCAGTTACGGGCAGGGGGCTTATGGCTACACCTTC | CASSYGQGAYGYTF | TRBD1 | TRBJ1-2 | 14 | TRBV6-5 | NA
TGTGCCAGCATCCGGACTAGCGGGGGACTCGATACGCAGTATTTT | CASIRTSGGLDTQYF | TRBD2 | TRBJ2-3 | 15 | TRBV6-5 | NA
TGTGCCAGCAGCCTACTGACTAGCGGGGGTGGGGAGACCCAGTACTTC | CASSLLTSGGGETQYF | TRBD2 | TRBJ2-5 | 16 | TRBV3-1/TRBV3-2 | NA
TGTGCCAGCAGCTTGGAAGTAGCGGGGGGGCTTGGAGATACGCAGTATTTT | CASSLEVAGGLGDTQYF | TRBD2 | TRBJ2-3 | 17 | TRBV5-8 | NA
TGTGCCAGCAGCATGGCCCAAGGGGCTGGCTACACCTTC | CASSMAQGAGYTF | NA | TRBJ1-2 | 13 | TRBV7-6 | NA
TGTGCCAGCAGCTTAGGGCCCCGTGAGACCCAGTACTTC | CASSLGPRETQYF | NA | TRBJ2-5 | 13 | TRBV11-3 | NA
TGTGCCAGCAGCTTGGGTGGGACTTTGAAAGAGACCCAGTACTTC | CASSLGGTLKETQYF | NA | TRBJ2-5 | 15 | TRBV5-4 | NA
TGTGCCAGCAGTGAAACAACAATGATCTCCGGGGAGCTGTTTTTT | CASSETTMISGELFF | NA | TRBJ2-2 | 15 | TRBV6-1 | NA
TGTGCCAGCTCACGGACAGGGTTCGCCTACGAGCAGTACTTC | CASSRTGFAYEQYF | TRBD1 | TRBJ2-7 | 14 | TRBV18 | NA
TGTGCCAGCAGCGTGGGGGGTACAGATGAAAAACTGTTTTTT | CASSVGGTDEKLFF | NA | TRBJ1-4 | 14 | TRBV9 | NA
TGTGCCAGCTTTACAGGGGGCGGAAACACTGAAGCTTTCTTT | CASFTGGGNTEAFF | TRBD1 | TRBJ1-1 | 14 | TRBV7-9 | NA
TGTGCCAGTAGTCTAGGGACTAGCGGCGCCTCCTCGGAGACCCAGTACTTC | CASSLGTSGASSETQYF | TRBD2 | TRBJ2-5 | 17 | TRBV19 | NA
TGTGCCAGCTCACCCTCCACCGGGGAGCTGTTTTTT | CASSPSTGELFF | NA | TRBJ2-2 | 12 | TRBV18 | NA
TGTGCCAGCAGAGGACAGGAAACGGGGCCCCAGCATTTT | CASRGQETGPQHF | TRBD1 | TRBJ1-5 | 13 | TRBV12-3/TRBV12-4 | NA
TGTGCCAGCAGCCCGGGACAGGCTAATGAAAAACTGTTTTTT | CASSPGQANEKLFF | TRBD1 | TRBJ1-4 | 14 | TRBV5-4 | NA
TGTGCCACCAGTGATTTTAGGACAGGGGTTAGCAATCAGCCCCAGCATTTT | CATSDFRTGVSNQPQHF | TRBD1 | TRBJ1-5 | 17 | TRBV24-1 | NA
TGTGCCAGCAGCTTGATTGGACTAGCGGGGGGGACAGATACGCAGTATTTT | CASSLIGLAGGTDTQYF | TRBD2 | TRBJ2-3 | 17 | TRBV5-4 | NA
TGTGCCAGCAGTAGAAGTGGGGGGAATGAGCAGTTCTTC | CASSRSGGNEQFF | NA | TRBJ2-1 | 13 | TRBV27 | NA
TGCGCCAGCAGCTTCGGACTAGCGGGGGCGACCCAGTACTTC | CASSFGLAGATQYF | TRBD2 | TRBJ2-5 | 14 | TRBV5-1 | NA
TGCAGCGTTCCGGGGGACAGGCAGGCTACCGGGGAGCTGTTTTTT | CSVPGDRQATGELFF | TRBD1 | TRBJ2-2 | 15 | TRBV29-1 | NA
TGTGCCAGCAGGATAACTAGCGGGGGCGGGACCCAGTACTTC | CASRITSGGGTQYF | TRBD2 | TRBJ2-5 | 14 | TRBV13 | NA
TGTGCCAGCAGGGACAGGGTTACGCGGGGCTACACCTTC | CASRDRVTRGYTF | TRBD1 | TRBJ1-2 | 13 | TRBV27 | NA
TGTGCCAGCAGCTTAGTTGTGACGGGCACCGGGGAGCTGTTTTTT | CASSLVVTGTGELFF | NA | TRBJ2-2 | 15 | TRBV7-8 | NA
TGTGCCAGCAGCTTAAGTACCGGCGAGCAGTACTTC | CASSLSTGEQYF | NA | TRBJ2-7 | 12 | TRBV7-8 | NA
TGTGCCAGCAGCCTTCCGGGGGGGCCCACCAATGAGCAGTTCTTC | CASSLPGGPTNEQFF | TRBD2 | TRBJ2-1 | 15 | TRBV3-1/TRBV3-2 | NA
TGTGCCTGGAGTCCAAACACCGAAGATACGCAGTATTTT | CAWSPNTEDTQYF | NA | TRBJ2-3 | 13 | TRBV30 | NA
TGTGCCAGCTCACCTTTCGGCCCGGACAGTTGGCTCACCGGGGAGCTGTTTTTT | CASSPFGPDSWLTGELFF | NA | TRBJ2-2 | 18 | TRBV18 | NA
TGTGCCAGCAGCCAAAGGAGTAGCGGGGGGGCCGGGCAGTTCTTC | CASSQRSSGGAGQFF | TRBD2 | TRBJ2-1 | 15 | TRBV2 | NA